This T cell receptor beta chain appears in the sequencing data of a study of cytomegalovirus exposure and HLA in healthy donors. Germline V CDR1 and CDR2: SGHNT, YENEEA. The CDR3 totals 13 residues. V lost 3 bases to trimming and J lost 3 bases, with 8 bases between them. The PCR had 60 Vbeta and 13 Jbeta primers. Profiling relied on immunoSEQ multiplex PCR, and the TCRdb table lists in-frame clones only, not all of them. Among under 200,000 clones listed, around 80% were seen once. This chain uses TRBV11-3 with TRBJ2-5; no definite D call. Sequencing used PBMCs. The clonotype originates from a male donor in good health and CMV-seropositive. The CDR3 DNA sequence: TGTGCCAGCAGCTTTTTAACAGAAGAGACCCAGTACTTC. Its translation: CASSFLTEETQYF.